The 26 T cell receptor beta chains below all came from one sample that was sequenced in a study of blood T cell repertoires in COVID-19. Profiling relied on immunoSEQ multiplex PCR, and the TCRdb table lists in-frame clones only, not all of them. The sample shows about 83,000 clones, 70% to 90% of them seen only once. The source material was peripheral blood. Receptors were obtained from a woman older than 75 in a cohort sampled during active or convalescent COVID-19.

V gene TRBV19 combines with J gene TRBJ2-4; 11 bases are a match to TRBD2. Per germline, CDR1 LNHDA and CDR2 SQIVND (reference sequence). J lost 3 bases, V lost 7 bases, and 8 bases had no gene match. This CDR3 region has 16 residues. The CDR3 loop reads CASNPGLAADKNIQYF. The CDR3, as DNA: TGTGCCAGTAACCCGGGACTAGCGGCAGACAAAAACATTCAGTACTTC.

The chain carries TRBV2 and TRBJ1-5, with no clear D. CDR1 is SNHLY, CDR2 FYNNEI, per germline. Trimming removed 6 bases at V and 11 bases at J, with 26 bases between. The CDR3 runs 16 residues. DNA for the CDR3: TGTGCCAGCAGGGGTTCCGACCCCGCCTCGGGTTGGACCCAGCATTTT. It translates to CASRGSDPASGWTQHF. The full variable domain, rest sourced from reference TRBV2 and TRBJ1-5, is EPEVTQTPSHQVTQMGQEVILRCVPISNHLYFYWYRQILGQKVEFLVSFYNNEISEKSEIFDDQFSVERPDGSNFTLKIRSTKLEDSAMYFCASRGSDPASGWTQHFGDGTRLSIL.

V and J are TRBV29-1 and TRBJ2-3; 9 bases agree with TRBD1. The CDR3 is 15 residues long. The germline V gene has CDR1 SQVTM and CDR2 ANQGSEA. Unmatched junction bases numbered 6, after V lost 5 bases and J lost 0 bases. CDR3 sequence reads: CSVKGTGTSTDTQYF. The CDR3 coding sequence is TGCAGCGTTAAAGGGACAGGGACTAGCACAGATACGCAGTATTTT.

This clone occurred a few times. The V call is TRBV10-1, the J call TRBJ2-1; 9 bases map to TRBD2. There are 15 residues in the CDR3. J gave up 7 bases and V 1 base, and 5 bases lay outside the gene matches. The germline CDR1 and CDR2 sequences are WNHNN and SYGVQD (reference sequence). Here the CDR3 DNA reads TGCGCCAGCAGTGAGTTCCTAGCGGGGCCGAATGAGCAGTTCTTC. Translation gives CASSEFLAGPNEQFF.

CDR3 loop: CATQGWYSGTYEQYF. In nucleotides, the CDR3 is TGTGCCACTCAGGGCTGGTACAGTGGGACCTACGAGCAGTACTTC. This chain joins TRBV6-5 and TRBJ2-7, with D possibly matching TRBD1 (5 bases). The CDR3 consists of 15 residues. Germline V CDR1 and CDR2: MNHEY, SVGAGI. Trimming pared 10 bases from V and 2 bases from J, leaving 21 bases between.

The genes are TRBV7-8 and TRBJ1-5; 8 bases are shared with TRBD1. J gave up 4 bases and V 4 bases, and 6 bases lay outside the gene matches. This CDR3 spans 15 amino acids. Germline V gives CDR1 SGHVS, CDR2 FQNEAQ. The CDR3, as DNA: TGTGCCAGCAGCTCTCCCAGGGGGCAAAATCAGCCCCAGCATTTT. Translated, it gives CASSSPRGQNQPQHF.

The rearrangement links TRBV2 to TRBJ2-3; a possible D gene is TRBD2 (6 bases). CDR3 length: 13 residues. Trimming pared 11 bases from V and 4 bases from J, leaving 16 bases between. The germline V gene has CDR1 SNHLY and CDR2 FYNNEI. This CDR3 reads CAGRLVSADTQYF. The CDR3 DNA reads TGTGCCGGTAGACTAGTTTCGGCAGATACGCAGTATTTT.

The gene calls are TRBV3-1 (or the pseudogene TRBV3-2) and TRBJ2-3, with 8 nucleotides matching TRBD2. V lost 4 bases to trimming and J lost 3 bases; unmatched junction nucleotides: 9. CDR1 and CDR2 from the germline V gene are LGHDT and YNNKEL (reference sequence). The CDR3 is made up of 16 amino acids. CDR3 DNA: TGTGCCAGCAGCCCGACTAGGTCGGGAGGGACAGATACGCAGTATTTT. As protein: CASSPTRSGGTDTQYF.

The chain has TRBV9 and TRBJ2-1, with 8 nucleotides matching TRBD1. There are 15 residues in the CDR3. Per germline, CDR1 SGDLS and CDR2 YYNGEE. V was clipped by 4 bases and J by 0 bases; unmatched bases: 3. The CDR3 protein is CASSRDRGSYNEQFF. CDR3 DNA sequence: TGTGCCAGCAGCCGAGACAGGGGCTCCTACAATGAGCAGTTCTTC.

The J gene is TRBJ2-5, the V gene TRBV2; the D is unclear. This CDR3 region has 11 residues. The V end lost 5 bases, the J end lost 5 bases, and 6 bases lay between the germline ends. Germline loops: CDR1 SNHLY, CDR2 FYNNEI. As DNA, the CDR3 is TGTGCCAGCAGTCTAGAGGAGACCCAGTACTTC. It specifies CASSLEETQYF.

V usage is TRBV7-9 and J usage is TRBJ2-5; 8 bases line up with TRBD2. Germline CDR1 is SEHNR and CDR2 is FQNEAQ (reference sequence). Trimming took 7 bases from V and 5 from J; bases not matched to a gene: 15. The CDR3 totals 16 residues. DNA of the CDR3: TGTGCCAGCACCAAAGGACTAGCTGTCCTCGGGGAGACCCAGTACTTC. It translates to CASTKGLAVLGETQYF.

This clone was found a few times. The CDR3 loop is CATDSGSDEDTQYF. Written as DNA, the CDR3 is TGTGCCACTGATAGCGGGAGTGACGAAGATACGCAGTATTTT. The V gene is TRBV24-1, the J gene TRBJ2-3, with TRBD2 matching over 9 bases. Trimming removed 10 bases from V and 5 bases from J; junction bases left unmatched: 9. The CDR3 extends over 14 amino acids. Germline V gene lookup returns CDR1 KGHDR and CDR2 SFDVKD.

V usage is TRBV2 and J usage is TRBJ1-2; the match to TRBD1 covers 9 bases. V lost 4 bases, J lost 2 bases, and 2 bases stayed unmatched. This CDR3 is 14 amino acids long. Germline V gives CDR1 SNHLY, CDR2 FYNNEI. The CDR3 protein is CASSADRGNYGYTF. The CDR3 region has the DNA TGTGCCAGCAGTGCGGACAGGGGAAACTATGGCTACACCTTC.

The chain uses TRBV7-8 and TRBJ2-1, with D possibly TRBD1 on 6 matching bases. V lost 1 base to trimming and J lost 2 bases, with 24 bases between them. The CDR3 consists of 20 residues. Germline CDR1 reads SGHVS; CDR2 reads FQNEAQ. CDR3 sequence: CASSLEVGVGTLEAYNEQFF. CDR3 in DNA: TGTGCCAGCAGCTTAGAGGTCGGAGTCGGGACACTCGAGGCCTACAATGAGCAGTTCTTC.

The chain recombines TRBV4-2 with TRBJ2-1; 10 nucleotides agree with TRBD2. CDR1 and CDR2 (germline): LGHNA, YNFKEQ. The V and J ends lost 0 bases and 8 bases, in that order; junction bases with no gene match: 7. This CDR3 has 16 residues. In nucleotides, the CDR3 is TGTGCCAGCAGCCAAGATCTAGCGGGAGATAGGTATGAGCAGTTCTTC. This sequence encodes CASSQDLAGDRYEQFF.

The rearrangement uses TRBV5-1 and TRBJ1-5; maybe TRBD1 (5 bases). The V gene lost 1 base and the J gene lost 0 bases, with 11 bases spanning the gap. This CDR3 is 16 amino acids long. CDR1 and CDR2 from the germline V gene are SGHRS and YFSETQ. CDR3 protein: CASSLNPGGSNQPQHF. CDR3 nucleotides: TGCGCCAGCAGCTTGAATCCGGGGGGTAGCAATCAGCCCCAGCATTTT.

The V gene is TRBV6-5, the J gene TRBJ2-5; 9 bases are shared with TRBD1. Per germline, CDR1 MNHEY and CDR2 SVGAGI. With V trimmed by 6 bases and J by 4 bases, 6 bases remained unmatched. This CDR3 region has 14 residues. CDR3 residues: CASRGTGRGETQYF. The CDR3 DNA sequence: TGTGCCAGCAGGGGGACAGGGAGGGGAGAGACCCAGTACTTC.

In its sample, this clone was seen a few times. The V gene is TRBV3-1 (or the pseudogene TRBV3-2), the J gene TRBJ1-2; 7 bases line up with TRBD1. V dropped 1 base and J dropped 8; count of bases not matched to a gene: 7. Germline V lookup: CDR1 LGHDT, CDR2 YNNKEL (reference sequence). This CDR3 is built from 14 residues. CDR3 DNA: TGTGCCAGCAGCCAAGCGCTCCAGGGGGACGGCTACACCTTC. It encodes CASSQALQGDGYTF.

This clone has only one observation. This sequence joins TRBV3-1 (or the pseudogene TRBV3-2) and TRBJ2-3, with D perhaps matching TRBD2 (6 bases). The V end was cut by 6 bases, the J end by 1 base, with 23 bases between. The CDR3 runs 18 residues. Germline loops: CDR1 LGHDT, CDR2 YNNKEL (reference sequence). This chain's CDR3 is CASSYRLGSGRGTDTQYF. CDR3 nucleotides: TGTGCCAGCAGTTATCGACTAGGTAGCGGAAGGGGCACAGATACGCAGTATTTT.

A single count supports this clone. The rearrangement uses TRBV19 and TRBJ1-5, with D perhaps TRBD1 (5 bases). The germline V and J ends were trimmed by 3 bases and 7 bases, with 7 bases remaining between them. This CDR3 region has 12 residues. CDR1 is LNHDA and CDR2 is SQIVND in the germline V gene (reference sequence). The CDR3 region has the DNA TGTGCCAGTAGTATGACAGACCAGCCCCAGCATTTT. Translation gives CASSMTDQPQHF. Full variable domain (rest looked up from reference TRBV19 and TRBJ1-5): DGGITQSPKYLFRKEGQNVTLSCEQNLNHDAMYWYRQDPGQGLRLIYYSQIVNDFQKGDIAEGYSVSREKKESFPLTVTSAQKNPTAFYLCASSMTDQPQHFGDGTRLSIL.

The chain uses TRBV5-1 and TRBJ2-2; 8 positions match TRBD2. Germline assignment: CDR1 SGHRS and CDR2 YFSETQ. Trimming removed 3 bases from V and 2 bases from J; junction bases left unmatched: 6. The CDR3 runs to 16 residues. The CDR3: CASSSAGVVNTGELFF. The CDR3 DNA reads as TGCGCCAGCAGCTCAGCGGGAGTGGTTAACACCGGGGAGCTGTTTTTT. The complete variable domain, with remaining parts taken from reference TRBV5-1 and TRBJ2-2, reads KAGVTQTPRYLIKTRGQQVTLSCSPISGHRSVSWYQQTPGQGLQFLFEYFSETQRNKGNFPGRFSGRQFSNSRSEMNVSTLELGDSALYLCASSSAGVVNTGELFFGEGSRLTVL.

The chain joins TRBV28 to TRBJ2-2; 8 bases line up with TRBD1. V shed 2 bases, J shed 6 bases, and the junction held 11 bases outside the gene matches. CDR3 length equals 17 residues. Germline CDR1 is MDHEN and CDR2 is SYDVKM. The CDR3 reads CASSLSVWTGRPGELFF. CDR3 nucleotides: TGTGCCAGCAGTTTAAGCGTTTGGACAGGGCGTCCCGGGGAGCTGTTTTTT.

This clone appeared once. The chain combines TRBV28 with TRBJ2-5, with TRBD1 as a possible D gene (5 bases). Looked up from germline, CDR1 is MDHEN and CDR2 is SYDVKM. Trimming removed 5 bases from V and 5 bases from J, with 12 bases in between. The CDR3 covers 13 residues. The CDR3 region has the DNA TGTGCCAGCAGTCGACAGCCAGGGGAGACCCAGTACTTC. It yields the protein CASSRQPGETQYF.

The chain carries TRBV5-1 and TRBJ1-5, with 7 bases identical to TRBD1. Germline lookup yields CDR1 SGHRS and CDR2 YFSETQ. The CDR3 loop spans 14 amino acids. V lost 4 bases, J lost 3 bases, and 4 bases stayed unmatched. CDR3 DNA: TGCGCCAGCAGCCCTACAGGGGTCAATCAGCCCCAGCATTTT. Amino acid sequence: CASSPTGVNQPQHF.

This chain links TRBV28 with TRBJ2-7; D gene ambiguous. The V and J ends lost 2 bases and 0 bases respectively, with 11 bases between them. The V gene's germline CDR1 is MDHEN and CDR2 SYDVKM. The CDR3 length is 15 residues. The CDR3 is CASSLGSLGSYEQYF. In nucleotides, the CDR3 is TGTGCCAGCAGTTTAGGGTCGCTAGGCTCCTACGAGCAGTACTTC. The whole variable domain, filled in from reference TRBV28 and TRBJ2-7, reads DVKVTQSSRYLVKRTGEKVFLECVQDMDHENMFWYRQDPGLGLRLIYFSYDVKMKEKGDIPEGYSVSREKKERFSLILESASTNQTSMYLCASSLGSLGSYEQYFGPGTRLTVT.

The V call is TRBV3-1 (or the pseudogene TRBV3-2), the J call TRBJ2-7, with 8 bases aligning to TRBD2. This CDR3 region has 15 residues. Germline values: CDR1 LGHDT, CDR2 YNNKEL (reference sequence). V shed 5 bases, J shed 0 bases, and the junction held 6 bases outside the gene matches. The CDR3 loop reads CASSEGLAGSYEQYF. The CDR3 region has the DNA TGTGCCAGCAGCGAGGGGCTAGCGGGCTCCTACGAGCAGTACTTC.